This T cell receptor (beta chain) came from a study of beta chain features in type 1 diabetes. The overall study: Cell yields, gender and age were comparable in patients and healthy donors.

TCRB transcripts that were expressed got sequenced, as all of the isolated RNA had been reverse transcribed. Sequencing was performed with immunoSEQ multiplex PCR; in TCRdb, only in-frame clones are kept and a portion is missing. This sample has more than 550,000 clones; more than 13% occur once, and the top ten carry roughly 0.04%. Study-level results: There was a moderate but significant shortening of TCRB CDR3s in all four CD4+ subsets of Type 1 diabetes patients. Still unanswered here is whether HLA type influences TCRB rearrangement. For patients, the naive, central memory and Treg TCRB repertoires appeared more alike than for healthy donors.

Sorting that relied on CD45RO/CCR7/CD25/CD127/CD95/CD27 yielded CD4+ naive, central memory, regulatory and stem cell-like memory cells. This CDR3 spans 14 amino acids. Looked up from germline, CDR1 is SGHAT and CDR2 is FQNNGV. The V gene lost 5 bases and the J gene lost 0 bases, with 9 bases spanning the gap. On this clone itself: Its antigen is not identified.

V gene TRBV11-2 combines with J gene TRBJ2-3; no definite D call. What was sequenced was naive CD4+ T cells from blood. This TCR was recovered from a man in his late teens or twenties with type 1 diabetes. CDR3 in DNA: TGTGCCAGCAGCCCCTTTGGTAGCACAGATACGCAGTATTTT. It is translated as CASSPFGSTDTQYF.